This T cell receptor (beta chain) was documented in a study of cytomegalovirus exposure and HLA in healthy donors. In the PCR, 60 Vbeta and 13 Jbeta primers were used. Sequencing used immunoSEQ multiplex PCR; TCRdb keeps in-frame clones, though not all of them. The repertoire holds 150,000 or so clones, with around three fifths as singletons. This clone was observed once. Germline V gene data show CDR1 as MDHEN and CDR2 as SYDVKM. The CDR3 has 12 amino acids. Trimming left V 5 bases short and J 1 base short, with 5 bases between. The clonotype comes from a woman aged 25 to 39 in good health and CMV-seropositive. The sequenced sample was PBMCs. This chain connects TRBV28 to TRBJ1-1; unclear D gene. CDR3 loop: CASSRWNTEAFF. Here the CDR3 DNA reads TGTGCCAGCAGTCGGTGGAACACTGAAGCTTTCTTT. The complete variable domain, with remaining parts taken from reference TRBV28 and TRBJ1-1, reads DVKVTQSSRYLVKRTGEKVFLECVQDMDHENMFWYRQDPGLGLRLIYFSYDVKMKEKGDIPEGYSVSREKKERFSLILESASTNQTSMYLCASSRWNTEAFFGQGTRLTVV.